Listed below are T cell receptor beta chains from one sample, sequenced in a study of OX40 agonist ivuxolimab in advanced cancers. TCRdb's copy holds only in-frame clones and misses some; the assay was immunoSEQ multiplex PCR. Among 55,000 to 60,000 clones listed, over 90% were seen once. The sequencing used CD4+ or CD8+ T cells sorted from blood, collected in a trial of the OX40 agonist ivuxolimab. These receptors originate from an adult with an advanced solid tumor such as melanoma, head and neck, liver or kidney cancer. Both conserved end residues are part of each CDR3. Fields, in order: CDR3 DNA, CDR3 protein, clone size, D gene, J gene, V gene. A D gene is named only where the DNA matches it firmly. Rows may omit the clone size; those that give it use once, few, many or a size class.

TGTGCCAGCTCGAGCGGCAATTCCTACGAGCAGTACTTC | CASSSGNSYEQYF | . | . | TRBJ2-7 | TRBV6-5
TGTGCCAGCAGTTTATCCGGGATGGAGACCCAGTACTTC | CASSLSGMETQYF | . | . | TRBJ2-5 | TRBV28
TGTGCCAGCAGCTTGGCGTTGGGTCTAAGCTCCTACGAGCAGTACTTC | CASSLALGLSSYEQYF | . | . | TRBJ2-7 | TRBV5-5
TGTGCCAGCAGTTTTTTAGGTGGGAGGTCCGAGCAGTACTTC | CASSFLGGRSEQYF | . | . | TRBJ2-7 | TRBV28
TGTGCCAGCAGCTTAGCGCCCTTAAACTATGGCTACACCTTC | CASSLAPLNYGYTF | . | . | TRBJ1-2 | TRBV11-2
TGTGCCAGCAGCGTATCTTCAGGGAACTCCTACGAGCAGTACTTC | CASSVSSGNSYEQYF | . | . | TRBJ2-7 | TRBV9
TGTGCCAGCAGTGACTCCGGGTCACTTACCGGGGAGCTGTTTTTT | CASSDSGSLTGELFF | . | . | TRBJ2-2 | TRBV6-5
TGTGCCAGCAGCTCTAGGACTAGCGGCACAGATACGCAGTATTTT | CASSSRTSGTDTQYF | . | TRBD2 | TRBJ2-3 | TRBV13
TGTGCCAGCAGCCCCATCGGGGCCTCAGGGGAGTTCTTC | CASSPIGASGEFF | . | . | TRBJ2-1 | TRBV14
TGTGCCAGTAGTATCTACTCTGACAGACCTAATGAAAAACTGTTTTTT | CASSIYSDRPNEKLFF | . | . | TRBJ1-4 | TRBV19
TGCGCCAGCAGCCAAGATGTACATTCTAGCGGGAGGGCCGCGGTGATAGATACGCAGTATTTT | CASSQDVHSSGRAAVIDTQYF | . | TRBD2 | TRBJ2-3 | TRBV4-3
TGTGCCAGTAGTATTCGTCTAGCCGTATCCTACGAGCAGTACTTC | CASSIRLAVSYEQYF | . | . | TRBJ2-7 | TRBV19
TGCGCCAGCAGCTTGGAGACTTCTTCCTACAAGCAGTACTTC | CASSLETSSYKQYF | once | . | TRBJ2-7 | TRBV5-1
TGCGCCAGCAGCCAGAGGATCGTCGGGTGGGAAGGCTACACCTTC | CASSQRIVGWEGYTF | . | . | TRBJ1-2 | TRBV4-3
TGTGCCAGCAGCTCGACTAGCGGGATGGCAGATACGCAGTATTTT | CASSSTSGMADTQYF | . | TRBD2 | TRBJ2-3 | TRBV7-2
TGTGCCAGCAGCGGAAACAGGGTTGACGTTAACTATGGCTACACCTTC | CASSGNRVDVNYGYTF | . | . | TRBJ1-2 | TRBV13
TGTGCCAGCAGCCCCCCCGGGGAGCTGTTTTTT | CASSPPGELFF | . | . | TRBJ2-2 | TRBV7-6
TGTGCCAGCAGGAAGAAGGGCTGGGAGACCCAGTACTTC | CASRKKGWETQYF | . | . | TRBJ2-5 | TRBV27
TGTGCCAGCAGTGGGACAGGGGCCACTGAAGCTTTCTTT | CASSGTGATEAFF | . | TRBD1 | TRBJ1-1 | TRBV27
TGTGCTAGTGGTTTGGTAGGGACAGATACGCAGTATTTT | CASGLVGTDTQYF | . | . | TRBJ2-3 | TRBV12-5